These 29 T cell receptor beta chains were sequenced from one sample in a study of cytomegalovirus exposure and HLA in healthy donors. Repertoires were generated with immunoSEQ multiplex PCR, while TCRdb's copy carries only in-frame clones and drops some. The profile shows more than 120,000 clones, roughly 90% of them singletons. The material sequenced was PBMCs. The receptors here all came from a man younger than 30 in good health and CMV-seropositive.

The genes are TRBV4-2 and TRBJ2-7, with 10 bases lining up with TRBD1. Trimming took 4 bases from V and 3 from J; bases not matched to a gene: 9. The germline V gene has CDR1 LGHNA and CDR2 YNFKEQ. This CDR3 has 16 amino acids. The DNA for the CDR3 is TGTGCCAGCAGCCTCCCACCGGGACAGGGGATCTACGAGCAGTACTTC. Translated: CASSLPPGQGIYEQYF.

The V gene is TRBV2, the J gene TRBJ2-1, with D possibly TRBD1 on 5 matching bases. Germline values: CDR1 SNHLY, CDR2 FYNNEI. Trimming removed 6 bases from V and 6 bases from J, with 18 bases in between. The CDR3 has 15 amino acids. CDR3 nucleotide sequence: TGTGCCAGCAGACCTGGACAAAAAATAATCAATGAGCAGTTCTTC. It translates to CASRPGQKIINEQFF.

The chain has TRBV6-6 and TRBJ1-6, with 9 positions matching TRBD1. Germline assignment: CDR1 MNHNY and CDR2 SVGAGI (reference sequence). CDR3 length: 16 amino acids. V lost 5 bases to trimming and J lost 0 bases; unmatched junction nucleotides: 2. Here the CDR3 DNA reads TGTGCCAGCAGTCCGGGACAGGGCTCCTATAATTCACCCCTCCACTTT. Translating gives CASSPGQGSYNSPLHF.

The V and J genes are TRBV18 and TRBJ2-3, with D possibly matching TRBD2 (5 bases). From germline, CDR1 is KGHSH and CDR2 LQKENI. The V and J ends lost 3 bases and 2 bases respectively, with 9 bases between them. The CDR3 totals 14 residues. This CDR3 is CASSPREFTDTQYF. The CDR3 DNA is TGTGCCAGCTCACCGAGGGAGTTCACAGATACGCAGTATTTT. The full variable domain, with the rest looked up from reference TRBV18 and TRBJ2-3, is NAGVMQNPRHLVRRRGQEARLRCSPMKGHSHVYWYRQLPEEGLKFMVYLQKENIIDESGMPKERFSAEFPKEGPSILRIQQVVRGDSAAYFCASSPREFTDTQYFGPGTRLTVL.

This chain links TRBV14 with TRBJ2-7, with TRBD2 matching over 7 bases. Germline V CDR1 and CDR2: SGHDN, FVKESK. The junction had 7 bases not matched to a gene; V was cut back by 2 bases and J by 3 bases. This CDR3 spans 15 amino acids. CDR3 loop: CASSQSAGVVYEQYF. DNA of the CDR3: TGTGCCAGCAGCCAAAGTGCGGGAGTAGTCTACGAGCAGTACTTC.

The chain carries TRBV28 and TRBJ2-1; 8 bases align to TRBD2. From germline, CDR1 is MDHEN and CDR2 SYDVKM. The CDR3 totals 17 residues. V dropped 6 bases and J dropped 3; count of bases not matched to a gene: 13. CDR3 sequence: CASSRFDGRALYNEQFF. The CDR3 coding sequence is TGTGCCAGCAGCCGGTTCGACGGGAGGGCCCTCTACAATGAGCAGTTCTTC.

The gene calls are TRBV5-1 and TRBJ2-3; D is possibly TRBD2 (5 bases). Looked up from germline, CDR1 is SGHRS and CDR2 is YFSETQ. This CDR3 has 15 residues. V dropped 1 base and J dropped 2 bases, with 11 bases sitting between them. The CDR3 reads CASSLYRGPTDTQYF. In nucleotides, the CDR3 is TGCGCCAGCAGCTTGTATCGGGGTCCCACAGATACGCAGTATTTT.

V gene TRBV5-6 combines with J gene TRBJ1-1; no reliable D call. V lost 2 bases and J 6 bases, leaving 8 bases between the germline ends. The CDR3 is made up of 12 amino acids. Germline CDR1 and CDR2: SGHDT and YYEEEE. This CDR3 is CASSFSFAEAFF. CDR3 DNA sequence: TGTGCCAGCAGCTTCTCTTTCGCTGAAGCTTTCTTT.

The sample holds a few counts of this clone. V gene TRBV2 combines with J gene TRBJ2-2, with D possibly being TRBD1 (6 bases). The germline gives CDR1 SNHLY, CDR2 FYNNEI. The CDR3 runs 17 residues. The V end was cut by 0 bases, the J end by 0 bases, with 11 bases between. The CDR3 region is CASSEANRVTNTGELFF. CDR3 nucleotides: TGTGCCAGCAGTGAAGCCAACAGGGTCACGAACACCGGGGAGCTGTTTTTT.

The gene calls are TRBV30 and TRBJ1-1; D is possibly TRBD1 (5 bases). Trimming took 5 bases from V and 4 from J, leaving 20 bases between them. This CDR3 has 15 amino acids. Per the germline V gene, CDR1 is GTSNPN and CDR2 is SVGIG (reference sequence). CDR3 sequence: CAWLSKGIYSTEAFF. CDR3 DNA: TGTGCCTGGCTGTCCAAGGGGATCTATAGCACTGAAGCTTTCTTT.

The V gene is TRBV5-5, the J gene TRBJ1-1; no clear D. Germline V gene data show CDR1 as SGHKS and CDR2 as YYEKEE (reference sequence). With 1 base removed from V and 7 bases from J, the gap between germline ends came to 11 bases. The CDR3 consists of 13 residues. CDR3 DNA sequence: TGTGCCAGCAGCTTGAGGTTGGGGAGTGAAGCTTTCTTT. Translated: CASSLRLGSEAFF. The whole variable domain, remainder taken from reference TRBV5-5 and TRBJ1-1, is DAGVTQSPTHLIKTRGQQVTLRCSPISGHKSVSWYQQVLGQGPQFIFQYYEKEERGRGNFPDRFSARQFPNYSSELNVNALLLGDSALYLCASSLRLGSEAFFGQGTRLTVV.

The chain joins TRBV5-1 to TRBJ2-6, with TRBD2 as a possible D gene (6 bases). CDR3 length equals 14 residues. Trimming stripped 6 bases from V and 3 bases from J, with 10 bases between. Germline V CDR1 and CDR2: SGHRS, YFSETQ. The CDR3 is CASTSGSGANVLTF. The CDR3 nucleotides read TGCGCCAGCACTTCCGGGAGTGGGGCCAACGTCCTGACTTTC.

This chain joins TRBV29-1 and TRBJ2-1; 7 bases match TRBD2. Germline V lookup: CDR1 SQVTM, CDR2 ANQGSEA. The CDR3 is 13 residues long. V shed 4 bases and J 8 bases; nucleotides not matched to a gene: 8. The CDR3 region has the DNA TGCAGCGTTGGGCCTAGCGGAAACTATGAGCAGTTCTTC. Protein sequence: CSVGPSGNYEQFF.

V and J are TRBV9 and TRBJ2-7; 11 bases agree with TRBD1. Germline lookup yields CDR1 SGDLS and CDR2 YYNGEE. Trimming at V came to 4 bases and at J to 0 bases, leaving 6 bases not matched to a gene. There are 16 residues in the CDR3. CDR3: CASSPGTGGISYEQYF. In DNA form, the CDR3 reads TGTGCCAGCAGCCCCGGGACAGGGGGTATCTCCTACGAGCAGTACTTC. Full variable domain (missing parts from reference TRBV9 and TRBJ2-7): DSGVTQTPKHLITATGQRVTLRCSPRSGDLSVYWYQQSLDQGLQFLIQYYNGEERAKGNILERFSAQQFPDLHSELNLSSLELGDSALYFCASSPGTGGISYEQYFGPGTRLTVT.

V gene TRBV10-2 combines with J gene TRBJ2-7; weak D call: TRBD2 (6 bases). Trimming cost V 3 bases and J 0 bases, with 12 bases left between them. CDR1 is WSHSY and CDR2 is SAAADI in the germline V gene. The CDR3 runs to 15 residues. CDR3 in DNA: TGCGCCAGCAGTGATCGGGGGACCCCCTCCTACGAGCAGTACTTC. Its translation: CASSDRGTPSYEQYF.

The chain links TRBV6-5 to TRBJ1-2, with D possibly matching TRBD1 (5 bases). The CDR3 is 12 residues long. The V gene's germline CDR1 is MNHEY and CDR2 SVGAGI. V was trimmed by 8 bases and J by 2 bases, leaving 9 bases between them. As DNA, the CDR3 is TGTGCCAGCGGCAGGGCGAACTATGGCTACACCTTC. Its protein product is CASGRANYGYTF.

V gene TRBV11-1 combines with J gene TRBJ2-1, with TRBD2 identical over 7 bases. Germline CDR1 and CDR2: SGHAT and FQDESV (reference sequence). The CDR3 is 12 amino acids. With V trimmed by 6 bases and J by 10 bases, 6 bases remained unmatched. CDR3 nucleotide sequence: TGTGCCAGCAGGCCCCAGGGAGGGGAGCAGTTCTTC. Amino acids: CASRPQGGEQFF.

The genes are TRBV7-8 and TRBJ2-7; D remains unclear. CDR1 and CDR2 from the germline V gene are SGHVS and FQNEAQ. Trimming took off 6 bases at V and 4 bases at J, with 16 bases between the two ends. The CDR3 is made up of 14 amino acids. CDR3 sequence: CASRNRGRSYEQYF. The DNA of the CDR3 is TGTGCCAGCAGAAATAGAGGTCGTTCTTACGAGCAGTACTTC.

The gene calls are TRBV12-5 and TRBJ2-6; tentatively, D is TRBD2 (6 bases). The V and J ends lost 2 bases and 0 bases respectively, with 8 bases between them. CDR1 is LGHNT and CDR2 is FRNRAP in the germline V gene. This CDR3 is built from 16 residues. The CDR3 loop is CASGLYGGSGANVLTF. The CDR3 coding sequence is TGTGCTAGTGGTTTGTACGGGGGCTCTGGGGCCAACGTCCTGACTTTC.

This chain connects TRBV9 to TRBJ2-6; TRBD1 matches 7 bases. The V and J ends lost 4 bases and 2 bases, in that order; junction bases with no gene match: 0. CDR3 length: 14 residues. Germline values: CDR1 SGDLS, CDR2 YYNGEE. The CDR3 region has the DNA TGTGCCAGCAGCACAGGGGCTGGGGCCAACGTCCTGACTTTC. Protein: CASSTGAGANVLTF.

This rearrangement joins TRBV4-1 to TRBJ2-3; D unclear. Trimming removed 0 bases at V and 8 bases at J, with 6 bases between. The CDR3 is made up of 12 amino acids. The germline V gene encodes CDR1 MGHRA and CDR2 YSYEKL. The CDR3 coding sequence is TGCGCCAGCAGCCAAGATATTCTTACGCAGTATTTT. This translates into CASSQDILTQYF.

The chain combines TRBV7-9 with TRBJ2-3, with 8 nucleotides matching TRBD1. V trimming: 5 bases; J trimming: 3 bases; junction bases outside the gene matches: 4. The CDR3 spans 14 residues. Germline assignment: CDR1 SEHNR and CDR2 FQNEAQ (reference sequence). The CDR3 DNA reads TGTGCCAGCAGCCAGGACAGGGCAACAGATACGCAGTATTTT. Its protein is CASSQDRATDTQYF.

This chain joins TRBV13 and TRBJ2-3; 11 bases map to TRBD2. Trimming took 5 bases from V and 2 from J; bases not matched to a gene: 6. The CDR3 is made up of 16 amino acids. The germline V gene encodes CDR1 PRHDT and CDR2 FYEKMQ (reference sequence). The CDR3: CASSPTSGEPTDTQYF. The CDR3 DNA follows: TGTGCCAGCAGCCCGACTAGCGGGGAACCCACAGATACGCAGTATTTT.

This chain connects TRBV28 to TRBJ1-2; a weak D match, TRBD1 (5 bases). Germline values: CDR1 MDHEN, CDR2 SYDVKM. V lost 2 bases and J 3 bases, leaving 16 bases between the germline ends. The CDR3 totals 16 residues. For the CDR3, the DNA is TGTGCCAGCAGTTTACCCCCTATTACGGGGGACTATGGCTACACCTTC. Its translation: CASSLPPITGDYGYTF.

CDR3 DNA: TGTGCCAGCAGGGGGATCGGAGGGAACACTGAAGCTTTCTTT. Protein sequence: CASRGIGGNTEAFF. This rearrangement joins TRBV6-5 to TRBJ1-1; no definite D call. This CDR3 region has 14 residues. The germline gives CDR1 MNHEY, CDR2 SVGAGI. V dropped 6 bases and J dropped 1 base, with 12 bases sitting between them.

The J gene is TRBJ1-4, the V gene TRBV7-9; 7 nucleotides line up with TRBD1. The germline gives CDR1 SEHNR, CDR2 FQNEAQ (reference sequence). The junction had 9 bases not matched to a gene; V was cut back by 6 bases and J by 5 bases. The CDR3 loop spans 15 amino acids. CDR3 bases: TGTGCCAGCAGTCCAACAGGGGCCATGAATGAAAAACTGTTTTTT. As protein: CASSPTGAMNEKLFF. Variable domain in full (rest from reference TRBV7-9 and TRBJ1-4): DTGVSQNPRHKITKRGQNVTFRCDPISEHNRLYWYRQTLGQGPEFLTYFQNEAQLEKSRLLSDRFSAERPKGSFSTLEIQRTEQGDSAMYLCASSPTGAMNEKLFFGSGTQLSVL.

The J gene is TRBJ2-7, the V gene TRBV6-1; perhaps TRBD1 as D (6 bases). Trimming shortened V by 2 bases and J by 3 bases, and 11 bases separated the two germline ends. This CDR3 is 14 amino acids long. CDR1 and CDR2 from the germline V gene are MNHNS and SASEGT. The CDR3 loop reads CASSELLGGYEQYF. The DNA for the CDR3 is TGTGCCAGCAGTGAACTCCTAGGGGGCTACGAGCAGTACTTC.

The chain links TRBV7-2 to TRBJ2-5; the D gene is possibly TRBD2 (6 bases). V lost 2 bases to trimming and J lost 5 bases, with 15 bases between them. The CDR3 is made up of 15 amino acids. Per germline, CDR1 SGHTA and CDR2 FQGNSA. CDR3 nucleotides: TGTGCCAGCAGCTTATCTGGGGGGACGGGCGAGACCCAGTACTTC. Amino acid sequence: CASSLSGGTGETQYF.

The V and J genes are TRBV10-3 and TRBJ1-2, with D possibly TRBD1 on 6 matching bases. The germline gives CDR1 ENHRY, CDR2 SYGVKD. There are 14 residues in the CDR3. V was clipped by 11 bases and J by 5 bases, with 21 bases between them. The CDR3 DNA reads TGTGCCTCCGGGGGGGGGCCGGGCCTGTATGGCTACACCTTC. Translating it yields CASGGGPGLYGYTF.